A selection of T cell receptor beta chains follows, all from one sample in a study of cytomegalovirus exposure and HLA in healthy donors. Sequenced by immunoSEQ multiplex PCR; TCRdb stores in-frame clones only, minus some. The data hold 170,000 or so clones, with roughly 80% observed a single time. The material sequenced was PBMCs. Receptors originate from a man aged 18 to 29 in good health and CMV-seronegative. Both conserved end residues are part of each CDR3. The D gene is left open where the match is weak. For some rows the clone size is stated as once, few or many, or as a class when expanded; others skip it.

TRBV9	NA	TRBJ2-2	NA	CASSLNQVVGELFF	TGTGCCAGCAGCTTAAATCAGGTGGTCGGGGAGCTGTTTTTT
TRBV6-1	TRBD2	TRBJ2-5	NA	CASSEAGGVETQYF	TGTGCCAGCAGTGAAGCGGGGGGGGTGGAGACCCAGTACTTC
TRBV28	NA	TRBJ1-2	NA	CASSFGQGYGYTF	TGTGCCAGCAGTTTTGGTCAGGGCTATGGCTACACCTTC
TRBV11-2	NA	TRBJ2-1	NA	CASSHIYEQFF	TGTGCCAGCAGCCACATTTATGAGCAGTTCTTC
TRBV5-1	TRBD2	TRBJ2-5	NA	CASSWGTSGGQETQYF	TGCGCCAGCAGCTGGGGGACTAGCGGGGGGCAAGAGACCCAGTACTTC
TRBV7-2	TRBD1	TRBJ1-6	once	CASNLDRQGGSPLHF	TGTGCCAGCAACTTGGATCGACAGGGCGGTTCACCCCTCCACTTT
TRBV7-8	NA	TRBJ2-2	NA	CASSSERNTGELFF	TGTGCCAGCAGCTCGGAGAGAAACACCGGGGAGCTGTTTTTT
TRBV13	TRBD2	TRBJ2-1	NA	CASVNSGSYNEQFF	TGTGCCAGCGTTAATAGCGGGAGCTACAATGAGCAGTTCTTC
TRBV10-3	TRBD1	TRBJ2-7	NA	CAISYRGRGPLPPYEQYF	TGTGCCATCAGTTACAGGGGGCGCGGGCCTTTACCCCCTTACGAGCAGTACTTC
TRBV6-6	NA	TRBJ2-1	NA	CASSHTGYHNEQFF	TGTGCCAGCAGTCACACAGGGTATCACAATGAGCAGTTCTTC
TRBV7-3	NA	TRBJ2-2	NA	CASSLYQGTGELFF	TGTGCCAGCAGCTTATACCAGGGGACCGGGGAGCTGTTTTTT
TRBV9	NA	TRBJ2-6	once	CASSVAGVALSGANVLTF	TGTGCCAGCAGCGTAGCAGGGGTCGCCCTCTCTGGGGCCAACGTCCTGACTTTC
TRBV7-9	NA	TRBJ2-1	NA	CASSARSEQFF	TGTGCCAGCAGCGCGCGGAGTGAGCAGTTCTTC
TRBV6-6	TRBD1	TRBJ2-1	NA	CASSYRDRGSKQFF	TGTGCCAGCAGTTACAGGGACAGGGGTTCAAAGCAGTTCTTC
TRBV5-1	TRBD1	TRBJ2-2	NA	CASSLEAGGYWSGELFF	TGCGCCAGCAGCTTGGAAGCAGGGGGTTATTGGTCCGGGGAGCTGTTTTTT
TRBV28	TRBD2	TRBJ2-3	NA	CASSLWPRAGVADTQYF	TGTGCCAGCAGTTTATGGCCAAGGGCGGGAGTGGCAGATACGCAGTATTTT
TRBV6-4	TRBD1	TRBJ2-6	few	CASGTGDSGANVLTF	TGTGCCAGTGGGACAGGGGACTCTGGGGCCAACGTCCTGACTTTC
TRBV12-5	NA	TRBJ2-3	NA	CASGLAIADYTDTQYF	TGTGCTAGTGGTTTGGCAATAGCGGACTACACAGATACGCAGTATTTT
TRBV11-2	TRBD2	TRBJ2-7	NA	CASSSSGSSYEQYF	TGTGCCAGCAGCTCTAGCGGGAGCTCCTACGAGCAGTACTTC
TRBV14	NA	TRBJ1-3	NA	CASSQVEVEVIGNTIYF	TGTGCCAGCAGCCAAGTGGAAGTAGAGGTCATTGGAAACACCATATATTTT
TRBV4-2	TRBD2	TRBJ2-5	once	CASSQAVLAGGYQETQYF	TGTGCCAGCAGCCAAGCGGTCCTAGCGGGGGGTTACCAAGAGACCCAGTACTTC
TRBV27	TRBD2	TRBJ2-1	few	CASSLSSGRNNEQFF	TGTGCCAGCAGTTTGAGTAGCGGGAGAAACAATGAGCAGTTCTTC
TRBV27	TRBD1	TRBJ2-7	NA	CASSPDREHPYEQYF	TGTGCCAGCAGTCCCGACAGGGAACATCCCTACGAGCAGTACTTC
TRBV5-6	NA	TRBJ1-2	NA	CASSHAGGLDYGYTF	TGTGCCAGCAGTCACGCGGGAGGGTTGGACTATGGCTACACCTTC
TRBV18	NA	TRBJ1-1	NA	CASSRRVLGWNTEAFF	TGTGCCAGCTCCCGCAGGGTGCTCGGGTGGAACACTGAAGCTTTCTTT
TRBV7-6	NA	TRBJ2-1	NA	CASSSARQGGSYNEQFF	TGTGCCAGCAGCTCAGCGCGGCAGGGAGGCTCCTACAATGAGCAGTTCTTC
TRBV18	NA	TRBJ1-2	NA	CASSPRDFYGYTF	TGTGCCAGCTCACCCCGGGACTTCTATGGCTACACCTTC
TRBV4-1	NA	TRBJ1-2	few	CASSQDLNTPGYTF	TGCGCCAGCAGCCAAGATCTAAATACGCCCGGCTACACCTTC
TRBV6-1	NA	TRBJ2-2	NA	CASSGNSENTGELFF	TGTGCCAGCAGTGGCAATAGCGAAAACACCGGGGAGCTGTTTTTT
TRBV5-1	TRBD2	TRBJ2-7	NA	CASSLGTSGSYEQYF	TGCGCCAGCAGCTTGGGGACTAGCGGCTCCTACGAGCAGTACTTC
TRBV5-1	TRBD2	TRBJ2-7	NA	CASSGYSGLTYEQYF	TGCGCCAGCAGCGGGTATAGCGGGCTAACTTACGAGCAGTACTTC
TRBV7-2	TRBD2	TRBJ2-5	NA	CASSTLLGGRETQYF	TGTGCCAGCAGCACCCTTTTGGGCGGGAGGGAGACCCAGTACTTC
TRBV6-5	TRBD2	TRBJ2-3	few	CASSLGLAETDTQYF	TGTGCCAGCAGTCTCGGTCTAGCGGAAACAGATACGCAGTATTTT